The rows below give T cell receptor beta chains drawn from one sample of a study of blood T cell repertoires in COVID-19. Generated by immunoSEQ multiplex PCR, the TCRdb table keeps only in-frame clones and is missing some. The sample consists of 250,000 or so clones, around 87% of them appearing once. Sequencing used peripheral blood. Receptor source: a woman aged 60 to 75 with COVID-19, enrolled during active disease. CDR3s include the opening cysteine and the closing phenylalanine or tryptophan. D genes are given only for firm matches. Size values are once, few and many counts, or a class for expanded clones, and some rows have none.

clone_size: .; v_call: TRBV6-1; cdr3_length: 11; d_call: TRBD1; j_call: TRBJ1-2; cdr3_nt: TGTGCCAGCAGTGATGGGACAGCATTCACCTTC; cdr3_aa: CASSDGTAFTF
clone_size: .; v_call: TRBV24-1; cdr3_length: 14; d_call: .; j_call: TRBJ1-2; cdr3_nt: TGTGCCACCAGTGATTTTAAACAGACCTATGGCTACACCTTC; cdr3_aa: CATSDFKQTYGYTF
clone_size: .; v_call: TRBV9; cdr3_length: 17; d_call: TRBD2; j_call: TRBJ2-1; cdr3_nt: TGTGCCAGCAGCGTAGGGGCGACTAGCGGGAGAACTAATGAGCAGTTCTTC; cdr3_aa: CASSVGATSGRTNEQFF
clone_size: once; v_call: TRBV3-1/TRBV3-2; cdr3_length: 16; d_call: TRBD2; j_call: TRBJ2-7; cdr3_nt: TGTGCCAGCAGCCAAAAGGCCAGCGGGAGGTCCTACGAGCAGTACTTC; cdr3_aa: CASSQKASGRSYEQYF
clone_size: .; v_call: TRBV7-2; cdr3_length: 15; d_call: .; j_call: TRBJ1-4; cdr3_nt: TGTGCCAGCAGCTTAGTCTCAGGGACTAATGAAAAACTGTTTTTT; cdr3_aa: CASSLVSGTNEKLFF
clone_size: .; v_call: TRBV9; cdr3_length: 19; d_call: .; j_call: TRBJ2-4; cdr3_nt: TGTGCCAGCAGCGTAAGTGGTCTCGGAGGGGACCTAGCCAAAAACATTCAGTACTTC; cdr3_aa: CASSVSGLGGDLAKNIQYF
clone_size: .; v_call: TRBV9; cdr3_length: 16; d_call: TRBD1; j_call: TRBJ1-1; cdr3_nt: TGTGCCAGCAGCGGGAAGGGGACAGGTCCGAACACTGAAGCTTTCTTT; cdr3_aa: CASSGKGTGPNTEAFF
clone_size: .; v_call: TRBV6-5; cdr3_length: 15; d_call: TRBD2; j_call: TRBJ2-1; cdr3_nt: TGTGCCAGCATCAAACCGGGACTACGCAACAATGAGCAGTTCTTC; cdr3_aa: CASIKPGLRNNEQFF
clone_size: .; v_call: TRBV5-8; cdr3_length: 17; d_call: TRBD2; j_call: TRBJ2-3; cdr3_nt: TGTGCCAGCAGCTTGGGGACTAGCGGGAGGGCCATAGATACGCAGTATTTT; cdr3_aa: CASSLGTSGRAIDTQYF
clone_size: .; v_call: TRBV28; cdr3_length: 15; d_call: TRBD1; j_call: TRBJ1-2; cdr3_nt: TGTGCCAGCAGTCCAACGGGACAGGGTCAGTATGGCTACACCTTC; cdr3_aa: CASSPTGQGQYGYTF
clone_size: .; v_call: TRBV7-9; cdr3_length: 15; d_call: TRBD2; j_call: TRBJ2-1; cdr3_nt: TGTGCCAGCAGCTTGCTAGGGGCGGGAGCATTCGAGCAGTTCTTC; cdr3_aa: CASSLLGAGAFEQFF
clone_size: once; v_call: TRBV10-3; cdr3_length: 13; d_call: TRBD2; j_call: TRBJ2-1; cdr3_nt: TGTGCCACCGGGGGGGCCTCCTACAATGAGCAGTTCTTC; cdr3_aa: CATGGASYNEQFF
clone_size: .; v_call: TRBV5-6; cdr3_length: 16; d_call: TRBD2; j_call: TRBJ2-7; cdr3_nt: TGTGCCAGCAGCTTGGTTCCTAGCGGGAGCAAGGACGAGCAGTACTTC; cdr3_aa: CASSLVPSGSKDEQYF
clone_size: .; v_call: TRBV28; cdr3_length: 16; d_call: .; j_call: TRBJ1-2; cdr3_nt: TGTGCCAGCATCCCAAACGGGCGGGGGGCGTATTATGGCTACACCTTC; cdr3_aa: CASIPNGRGAYYGYTF
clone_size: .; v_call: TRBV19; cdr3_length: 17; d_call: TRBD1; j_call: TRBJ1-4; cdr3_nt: TGTGCCAGTACCACCGGGACAGGGGCCCGCCTTGGAGAAAAACTGTTTTTT; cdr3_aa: CASTTGTGARLGEKLFF
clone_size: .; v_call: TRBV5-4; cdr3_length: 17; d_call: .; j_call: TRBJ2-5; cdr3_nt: TGTGCCAGCAGCTTGGCCGGTTGGCAGGGGAGGGGGGAGACCCAGTACTTC; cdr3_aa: CASSLAGWQGRGETQYF
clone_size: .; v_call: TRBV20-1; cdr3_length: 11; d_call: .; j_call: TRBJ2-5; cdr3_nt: TGCAGTGCTATTAATGGCGAGACCCAGTACTTC; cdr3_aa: CSAINGETQYF
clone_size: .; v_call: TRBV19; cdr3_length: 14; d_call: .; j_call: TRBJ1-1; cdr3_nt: TGTGCCAGTAGTATAGGACAGAAGAACACTGAAGCTTTCTTT; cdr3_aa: CASSIGQKNTEAFF
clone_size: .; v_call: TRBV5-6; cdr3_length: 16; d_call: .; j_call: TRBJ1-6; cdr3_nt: TGTGCCAGCAGCTTGGGATCCGGGACCTATAATTCACCCCTCCACTTT; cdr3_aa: CASSLGSGTYNSPLHF
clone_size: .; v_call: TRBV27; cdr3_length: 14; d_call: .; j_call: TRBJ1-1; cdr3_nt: TGTGCCAGCAGTTTAGGGCAGTCCTACACTGAAGCTTTCTTT; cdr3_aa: CASSLGQSYTEAFF
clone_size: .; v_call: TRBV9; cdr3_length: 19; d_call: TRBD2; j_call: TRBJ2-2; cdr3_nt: TGTGCCAGCAGCCCACGGGACTATACAAAACTCGCGAACACCGGGGAGCTGTTTTTT; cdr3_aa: CASSPRDYTKLANTGELFF
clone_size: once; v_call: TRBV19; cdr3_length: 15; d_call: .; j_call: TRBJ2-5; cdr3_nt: TGTGCCAGTCAAGTTGGGGCGGGATTGCAAGAGACCCAGTACTTC; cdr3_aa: CASQVGAGLQETQYF
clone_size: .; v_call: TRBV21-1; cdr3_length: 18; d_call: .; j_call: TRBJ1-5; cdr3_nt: TGTGCCAGCAGCAAACCGGGACATCTCCCTGGGCCACCCCAGCCCCAGCATTTT; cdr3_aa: CASSKPGHLPGPPQPQHF
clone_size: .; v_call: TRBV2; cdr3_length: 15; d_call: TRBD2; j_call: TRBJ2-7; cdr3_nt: TGTGCCAGCAGTCCCCCCCTGACTAGCTTCGGGGAGCAGTACTTC; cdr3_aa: CASSPPLTSFGEQYF
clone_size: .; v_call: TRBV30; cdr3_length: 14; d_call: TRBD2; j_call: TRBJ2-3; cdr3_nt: TGTGCCTGGGGGGGACTAGCGGGAGTGGATACGCAGTATTTT; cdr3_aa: CAWGGLAGVDTQYF
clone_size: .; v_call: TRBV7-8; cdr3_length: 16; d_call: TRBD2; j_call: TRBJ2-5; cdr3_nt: TGTGCCAGCAGCCCGCTAAGCGGGAGGGCCTGGGAGACCCAGTACTTC; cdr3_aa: CASSPLSGRAWETQYF
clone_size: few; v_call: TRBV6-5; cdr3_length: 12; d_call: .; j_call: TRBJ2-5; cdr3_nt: TGTGCCAGCTGGGAGTATGGTGAGACCCAGTACTTC; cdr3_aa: CASWEYGETQYF
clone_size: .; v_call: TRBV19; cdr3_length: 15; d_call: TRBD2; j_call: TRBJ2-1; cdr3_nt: TGTGCCAGTAGCCGGACTAGCGGGCCCTACAATGAGCAGTTCTTC; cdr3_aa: CASSRTSGPYNEQFF
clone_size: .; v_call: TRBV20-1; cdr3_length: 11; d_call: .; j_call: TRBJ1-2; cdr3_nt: TGCAGTGCTACTAGAACCAATGGCTACACCTTC; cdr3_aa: CSATRTNGYTF
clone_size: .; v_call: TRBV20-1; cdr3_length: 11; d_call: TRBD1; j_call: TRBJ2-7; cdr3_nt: TGCAGTGCGGACAGGGCCTACGAGCAGTACTTC; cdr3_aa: CSADRAYEQYF
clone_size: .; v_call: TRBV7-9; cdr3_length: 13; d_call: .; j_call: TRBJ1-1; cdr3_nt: TGTGCCAGCAGCTTCGGAGGGGTCACTGAAGCTTTCTTT; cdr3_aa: CASSFGGVTEAFF
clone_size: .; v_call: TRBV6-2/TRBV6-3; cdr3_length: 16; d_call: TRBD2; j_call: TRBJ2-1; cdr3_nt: TGTGCCAGCAGTTCCGTACATAGCGGGAGTTACAATGAGCAGTTCTTC; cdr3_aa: CASSSVHSGSYNEQFF
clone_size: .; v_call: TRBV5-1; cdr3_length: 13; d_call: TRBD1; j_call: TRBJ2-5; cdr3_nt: TGCGCCAGCAGCCAGACAGGGGCAGAGACCCAGTACTTC; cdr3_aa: CASSQTGAETQYF
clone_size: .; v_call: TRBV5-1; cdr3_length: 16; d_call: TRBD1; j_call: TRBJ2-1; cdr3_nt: TGCGCCAGCAGCTTGACCAGGGACAGGGGATCGGATGAGCAGTTCTTC; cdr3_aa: CASSLTRDRGSDEQFF
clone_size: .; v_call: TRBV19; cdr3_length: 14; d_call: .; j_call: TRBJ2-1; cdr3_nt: TGTGCCAGTAGTATTAGCCGCTACAATGATGAGCAGTTCTTC; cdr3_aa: CASSISRYNDEQFF
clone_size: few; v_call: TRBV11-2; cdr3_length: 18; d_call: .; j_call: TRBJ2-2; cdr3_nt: TGTGCCAGCAGCTCCCCAAACCGGCAACTAGCACAGTCCGGGGAGCTGTTTTTT; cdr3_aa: CASSSPNRQLAQSGELFF
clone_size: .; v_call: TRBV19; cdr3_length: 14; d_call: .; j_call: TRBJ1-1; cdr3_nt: TGTGCCAGTAGAAACAGGGAAATCCCGAATGAAGCTTTCTTT; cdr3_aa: CASRNREIPNEAFF
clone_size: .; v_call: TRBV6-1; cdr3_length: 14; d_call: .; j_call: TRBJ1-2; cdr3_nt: TGTGCCAGCAGTGAACGGCAGGGCCCTGCTACTGGGACCTTC; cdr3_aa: CASSERQGPATGTF
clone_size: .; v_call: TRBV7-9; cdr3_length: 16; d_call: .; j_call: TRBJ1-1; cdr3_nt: TGTGCCAGCAGCTTAGGGGCCAGCCAGGGCTTAACTGAAGCTTTCTTT; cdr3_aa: CASSLGASQGLTEAFF
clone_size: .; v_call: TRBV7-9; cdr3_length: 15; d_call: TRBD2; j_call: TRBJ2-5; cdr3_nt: TGTGCCAGCAGCTTAGGCGGGAGTGGGGGAGAGACCCAGTACTTC; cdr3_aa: CASSLGGSGGETQYF
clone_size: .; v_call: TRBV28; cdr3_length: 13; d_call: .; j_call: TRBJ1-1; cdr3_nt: TGTGCCAGCAGTCCCCCCAGTACCGCTGAAGCTTTCTTT; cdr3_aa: CASSPPSTAEAFF
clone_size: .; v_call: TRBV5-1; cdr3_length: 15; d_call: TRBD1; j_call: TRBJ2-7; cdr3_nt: TGCGCCAGCAGCTTGGCCCGGGACAGACAGTACGAGCAGTACTTC; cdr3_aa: CASSLARDRQYEQYF
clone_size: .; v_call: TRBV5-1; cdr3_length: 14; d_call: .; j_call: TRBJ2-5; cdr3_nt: TGCGCCAGCAGCTTGCCGGGACAAGCAGAGACCCAGTACTTC; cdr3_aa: CASSLPGQAETQYF
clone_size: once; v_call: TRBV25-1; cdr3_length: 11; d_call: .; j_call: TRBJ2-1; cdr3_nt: TGTGCCAGCAGAACATTCAATGAGCAGTTCTTC; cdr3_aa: CASRTFNEQFF
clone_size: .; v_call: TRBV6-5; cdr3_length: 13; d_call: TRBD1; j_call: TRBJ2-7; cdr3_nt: TGTGCCACCAGGGGGACAGCCACCTACGAGCAGTACTTC; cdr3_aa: CATRGTATYEQYF
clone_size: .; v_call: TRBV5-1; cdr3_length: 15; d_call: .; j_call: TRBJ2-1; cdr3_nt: TGCGCCAGCAGCTTGGTGGCGGGCGAGAATAATGAGCAGTTCTTC; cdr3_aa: CASSLVAGENNEQFF
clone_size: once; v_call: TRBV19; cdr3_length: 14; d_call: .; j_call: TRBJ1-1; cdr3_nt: TGTGCCAGTAGTAACTCGTGGGGCGTGTCTGAAGCTTTCTTT; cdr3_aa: CASSNSWGVSEAFF
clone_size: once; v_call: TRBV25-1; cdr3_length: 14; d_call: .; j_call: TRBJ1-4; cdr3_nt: TGTGCCAGCACCCAACGGACAGCCCCTGAAAAACTGTTTTTT; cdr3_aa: CASTQRTAPEKLFF
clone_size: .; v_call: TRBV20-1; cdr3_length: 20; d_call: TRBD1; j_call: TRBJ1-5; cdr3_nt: TGCAGTGCTAGTGTTCGCTCGAGGACAGGGGTCTTTAGAGGCAATCAGCCCCAGCATTTT; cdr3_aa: CSASVRSRTGVFRGNQPQHF
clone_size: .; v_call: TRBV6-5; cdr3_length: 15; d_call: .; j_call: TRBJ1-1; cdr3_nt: TGTGCCAGCAGTAAATTGGACAAGTTGAACACTGAAGCTTTCTTT; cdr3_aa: CASSKLDKLNTEAFF
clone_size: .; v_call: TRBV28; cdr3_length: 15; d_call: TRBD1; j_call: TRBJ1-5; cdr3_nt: TGTGCCAGCAGTTTGACAGGGTACAGCAATCAGCCCCAGCATTTT; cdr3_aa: CASSLTGYSNQPQHF
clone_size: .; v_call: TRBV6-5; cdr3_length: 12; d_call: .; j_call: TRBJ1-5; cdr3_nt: TGTGCCAGCAGCCTAGTAGGTCAGCCCCAGCATTTT; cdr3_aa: CASSLVGQPQHF
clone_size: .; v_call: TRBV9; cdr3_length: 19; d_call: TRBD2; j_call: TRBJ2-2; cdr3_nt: TGTGCCAGCAGCGTAGCCCTCACTAGCGGGGAAGCCAACACCGGGGAGCTGTTTTTT; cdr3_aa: CASSVALTSGEANTGELFF
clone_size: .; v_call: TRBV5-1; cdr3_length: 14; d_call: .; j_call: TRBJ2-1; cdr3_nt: TGCGCCAGCAAGGAGGGGAGCTCCTACAATGAGCAGTTCTTC; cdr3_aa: CASKEGSSYNEQFF
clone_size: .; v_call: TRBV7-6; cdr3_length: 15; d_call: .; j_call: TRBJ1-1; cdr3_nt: TGTGCCAGCAGCTTAACGCCAGGGTTTCCCACTGAAGCTTTCTTT; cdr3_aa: CASSLTPGFPTEAFF
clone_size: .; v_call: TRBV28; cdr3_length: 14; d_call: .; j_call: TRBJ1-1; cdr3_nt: TGTGCCAGCAGGCCCGGCGGAATGGACACTGAAGCTTTCTTT; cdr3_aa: CASRPGGMDTEAFF